A single sample gave rise to the 17 T cell receptor beta chains below, sequenced in a study of cytomegalovirus exposure and HLA in healthy donors. Repertoires were generated with immunoSEQ multiplex PCR, while TCRdb's copy carries only in-frame clones and drops some. This table has some 120,000 clones, around nine tenths appearing once. Sequencing was performed on PBMCs. The receptors were sampled from a man aged 25-40 years in good health and CMV-seronegative.

The chain carries TRBV5-1 and TRBJ2-7, with 7 bases lining up with TRBD2. V dropped 0 bases and J dropped 6; count of bases not matched to a gene: 6. This CDR3 is 14 amino acids long. Germline V gene lookup returns CDR1 SGHRS and CDR2 YFSETQ. In DNA, the CDR3 is TGCGCCAGCAGCTTGGAGGCGGGAGTTGGCGAGCAGTACTTC. Its translation is CASSLEAGVGEQYF.

J is TRBJ2-3 and V is TRBV5-1; 10 bases fit TRBD2. Germline CDR1 SGHRS, CDR2 YFSETQ. Losses at the gene ends were 6 bases for V and 3 bases for J; bases not matched to a gene: 7. The CDR3 has 15 amino acids. The CDR3 DNA follows: TGCGCCAGCAACCCTAGCGGGAGTCAAACAGATACGCAGTATTTT. Its translation is CASNPSGSQTDTQYF.

This clone was seen just once. The chain recombines TRBV30 with TRBJ2-1; a weak D match, TRBD1 (6 bases). The CDR3 has 18 amino acids. The germline CDR1 and CDR2 sequences are GTSNPN and SVGIG (reference sequence). V lost 3 bases, J lost 2 bases, and 23 bases lay in between. The CDR3 DNA reads TGTGCCTGGAGGGGGGAGACAGGTGATTTCCTCCCCTACAATGAGCAGTTCTTC. Its translation is CAWRGETGDFLPYNEQFF.

The J gene is TRBJ2-5, the V gene TRBV2; 10 bases are shared with TRBD1. The germline V gene encodes CDR1 SNHLY and CDR2 FYNNEI. J lost 2 bases, V lost 6 bases, and 15 bases had no gene match. The CDR3 is made up of 18 amino acids. The CDR3 nucleotides are TGTGCCAGCAGCCGCCCCGGGACAGGGGTCTATTTACAAGAGACCCAGTACTTC. Amino acids: CASSRPGTGVYLQETQYF. Full variable domain (remainder filled in from reference TRBV2 and TRBJ2-5): EPEVTQTPSHQVTQMGQEVILRCVPISNHLYFYWYRQILGQKVEFLVSFYNNEISEKSEIFDDQFSVERPDGSNFTLKIRSTKLEDSAMYFCASSRPGTGVYLQETQYFGPGTRLLVL.

This chain joins TRBV7-9 and TRBJ1-1; 9 bases map to TRBD1. V gave up 5 bases and J gave up 2 bases; unmatched junction bases: 12. The CDR3 sequence is 17 residues long. Germline lookup yields CDR1 SEHNR and CDR2 FQNEAQ (reference sequence). The CDR3 DNA reads TGTGCCAGCAGCCATTCTCCCGGGACAGGGACAAACACTGAAGCTTTCTTT. Residues: CASSHSPGTGTNTEAFF.

In this sample, this clone turned up once. This rearrangement joins TRBV29-1 to TRBJ1-5; 12 bases map to TRBD1. The CDR3 length is 14 residues. Germline values: CDR1 SQVTM, CDR2 ANQGSEA. J was trimmed by 7 bases and V by 3 bases; bases with no gene match: 4. CDR3: CSVDSGTGGQPQHF. CDR3 DNA sequence: TGCAGCGTTGACTCGGGGACAGGGGGCCAGCCCCAGCATTTT.

The chain combines TRBV9 with TRBJ1-3; unclear D gene. The CDR3 is made up of 15 amino acids. Trimming took 0 bases from V and 2 from J, leaving 9 bases between them. From germline, CDR1 is SGDLS and CDR2 YYNGEE. In DNA, the CDR3 is TGTGCCAGCAGCGTAGAAGGGCGGGCTGGAAACACCATATATTTT. Its translation: CASSVEGRAGNTIYF. Drawing the rest from reference TRBV9 and TRBJ1-3, the complete variable domain is DSGVTQTPKHLITATGQRVTLRCSPRSGDLSVYWYQQSLDQGLQFLIQYYNGEERAKGNILERFSAQQFPDLHSELNLSSLELGDSALYFCASSVEGRAGNTIYFGEGSWLTVV.

This sequence joins TRBV18 and TRBJ1-5; the D gene is possibly TRBD1 (5 bases). The CDR3 length is 15 residues. The germline CDR1 and CDR2 sequences are KGHSH and LQKENI. V was trimmed by 3 bases and J by 0 bases, leaving 9 bases between them. The CDR3 sequence is CASSPGQLSNQPQHF. As DNA, the CDR3 is TGTGCCAGCTCACCGGGGCAGCTTAGCAATCAGCCCCAGCATTTT.

The chain has TRBV19 and TRBJ1-5; TRBD1 matches 7 bases. The length of the CDR3 is 16 residues. V dropped 2 bases and J dropped 6; count of bases not matched to a gene: 10. Germline CDR1 LNHDA, CDR2 SQIVND (reference sequence). CDR3 coding DNA: TGTGCCAGTAGTATAATCCGACAGGGTCGGAGTCAGCCCCAGCATTTT. Translation: CASSIIRQGRSQPQHF.

This chain uses TRBV6-5 with TRBJ1-6, with D possibly being TRBD1 (5 bases). The CDR3 runs 15 residues. V lost 2 bases, J lost 6 bases, and 11 bases lay in between. Germline V gene lookup returns CDR1 MNHEY and CDR2 SVGAGI. The DNA for the CDR3 is TGTGCCAGCAGTTACGTCCAGGGCAGTAATTCACCCCTCCACTTT. This translates into CASSYVQGSNSPLHF.

V gene TRBV11-3 combines with J gene TRBJ2-4, with 9 bases lining up with TRBD2. Germline V gives CDR1 SGHNT, CDR2 YENEEA. The V segment lost 5 bases and the J segment 8 bases; nucleotides outside the gene matches: 16. The CDR3 totals 17 residues. The CDR3 region has the DNA TGTGCCAGCAGCGCGCTGGGGGTCCTAGCGGGAAAGTACATTCAGTACTTC. It is translated as CASSALGVLAGKYIQYF.

The chain carries TRBV6-1 and TRBJ1-2; TRBD1 aligns across 7 bases. The CDR3 is 15 residues long. CDR1 is MNHNS, CDR2 SASEGT, per germline. Losses at the gene ends were 6 bases for V and 4 bases for J; bases not matched to a gene: 11. The CDR3 loop is CASSVNRDSTYGYTF. The CDR3 bases are TGTGCCAGCAGCGTGAACCGGGACAGTACCTATGGCTACACCTTC.

J is TRBJ2-7 and V is TRBV11-3; 9 bases align to TRBD1. CDR1 is SGHNT, CDR2 YENEEA, per germline. Trimming at V came to 5 bases and at J to 5 bases, leaving 10 bases not matched to a gene. This CDR3 region has 15 residues. As DNA, the CDR3 is TGTGCCAGCAGCGATCGGACAGGGGCGCGTGACGAGCAGTACTTC. Encoded protein: CASSDRTGARDEQYF.

The CDR3 DNA reads as TGTGCCAGCAGCCGGACGCGGGACCACGAGCAGTACTTC. Translated, it gives CASSRTRDHEQYF. V gene TRBV7-2 combines with J gene TRBJ2-7, with D perhaps matching TRBD2 (6 bases). CDR3 length: 13 residues. With 5 bases removed from V and 5 bases from J, the gap between germline ends came to 13 bases. Germline loops: CDR1 SGHTA, CDR2 FQGNSA.

The chain combines TRBV25-1 with TRBJ1-2, with 8 positions matching TRBD1. The CDR3 consists of 15 residues. The V segment lost 3 bases and the J segment 0 bases; nucleotides outside the gene matches: 3. Germline V CDR1 and CDR2: MGHDK, SYGVNS. CDR3 in amino acids: CASSDPTGANYGYTF. The CDR3 DNA is TGTGCCAGCAGTGACCCGACAGGGGCTAACTATGGCTACACCTTC.

This clone appeared once. The rearrangement joins TRBV13 to TRBJ2-2, with TRBD2 matching over 7 bases. From germline, CDR1 is PRHDT and CDR2 FYEKMQ (reference sequence). V trimming: 1 base; J trimming: 7 bases; junction bases outside the gene matches: 6. This CDR3 has 15 residues. Here the CDR3 reads CASSLVAGARGELFF. The CDR3 bases are TGTGCCAGCAGCTTAGTGGCGGGAGCCCGCGGGGAGCTGTTTTTT.

V is TRBV25-1 and J is TRBJ1-3; D remains ambiguous. The V end lost 0 bases, the J end lost 0 bases, and 3 bases lay between the germline ends. Germline V lookup: CDR1 MGHDK, CDR2 SYGVNS. The CDR3 has 14 amino acids. Here the CDR3 reads CASSEYSSGNTIYF. Here the CDR3 DNA reads TGTGCCAGCAGTGAATATAGCTCTGGAAACACCATATATTTT.